One T cell receptor beta chain is described in this entry. Its specificity is unknown. The sample belongs to a study of T cell responses to AZD1222 COVID-19 vaccine. Points from the study as a whole: Repertoire sampling was restricted to post-peak T cell response timepoints. Just 5 to 7 AZD1222 recipients were seropositive at baseline. There were mostly white British donors and more females than males, and clonal diversity was possibly underestimated. Nearly half of spike-specific TCRs reportedly target variant regions that are unmutated in the B.1.351 and B.1.1.7 variants.

Only in-frame clones appear in the TCRdb table, and some are missing; sequencing was by immunoSEQ multiplex PCR. The sample contains 100,000 to 120,000 clones, over 85% of which appear only once. The material was peripheral blood, obtained 28 days after the second AZD1222 dose. The clonotype comes from an adult who received the AZD1222 COVID-19 vaccine.

CDR3 in amino acids: CASSMAGVGSNQPQHF. CDR3 coding DNA: TGTGCCAGTAGTATGGCTGGGGTTGGGAGCAATCAGCCCCAGCATTTT. This chain uses TRBV19 with TRBJ1-5; D is uncertain. Germline V gene lookup returns CDR1 LNHDA and CDR2 SQIVND (reference sequence). The V gene lost 3 bases and the J gene lost 1 base, with 13 bases spanning the gap. The CDR3 contains 16 residues.